These 11 T cell receptor beta chains share one sample of origin, sequenced in a study of PD-L1 blockade in urothelial cancer. The protocol was immunoSEQ multiplex PCR, while the TCRdb copy is restricted to in-frame clones and leaves out a portion. The sample carries about 20,000 clones, around 90% recorded once. The sequencing used PBMCs, collected around atezolizumab (anti-PD-L1) treatment. All receptors derive from a man aged 50-59 years with urothelial cancer.

This sequence joins TRBV28 and TRBJ2-2; 10 positions agree with TRBD1. The CDR3 loop spans 15 amino acids. V was clipped by 6 bases and J by 5 bases; unmatched bases: 6. CDR1 is MDHEN, CDR2 SYDVKM, per germline. CDR3 bases: TGTGCCAGCAGCGCGACAGGGGGCCGAACCGGGGAGCTGTTTTTT. Its protein is CASSATGGRTGELFF. Looking up the rest from reference TRBV28 and TRBJ2-2 gives the full variable domain: DVKVTQSSRYLVKRTGEKVFLECVQDMDHENMFWYRQDPGLGLRLIYFSYDVKMKEKGDIPEGYSVSREKKERFSLILESASTNQTSMYLCASSATGGRTGELFFGEGSRLTVL.

The CDR3 DNA follows: TGTGCCAGTGGACAGGGGCCTCAGCCCCAGCATTTT. Encoded protein: CASGQGPQPQHF. J is TRBJ1-5 and V is TRBV6-6; 9 nucleotides line up with TRBD1. Germline CDR1 is MNHNY and CDR2 is SVGAGI (reference sequence). This CDR3 comprises 12 residues. V gave up 9 bases and J gave up 6 bases; unmatched junction bases: 3.

This clone has more than one count but fewer than ten. The V and J genes are TRBV5-1 and TRBJ2-3; the match to TRBD2 covers 12 bases. Germline V CDR1 and CDR2: SGHRS, YFSETQ. Trimming removed 3 bases from V and 6 bases from J; junction bases left unmatched: 2. This CDR3 has 14 amino acids. As DNA, the CDR3 is TGCGCCAGCAGCTGGACTAGCGGGATGGATACGCAGTATTTT. Encoded protein: CASSWTSGMDTQYF.

J is TRBJ1-6 and V is TRBV19, with TRBD1 matching 9 bases. J was trimmed by 10 bases and V by 5 bases; bases with no gene match: 12. CDR3 length: 16 amino acids. The germline CDR1 and CDR2 sequences are LNHDA and SQIVND (reference sequence). The CDR3 spells CASSPREGQGNSPLHF. The CDR3 DNA reads TGTGCCAGTAGTCCAAGGGAGGGACAGGGAAACTCACCCCTCCACTTT.

The V gene is TRBV5-1, the J gene TRBJ2-6, with D tentatively TRBD2 (5 bases). The CDR3 consists of 16 residues. Looked up from germline, CDR1 is SGHRS and CDR2 is YFSETQ. Deletions cut 1 base from V and 0 bases from J, with 8 bases between. The CDR3 sequence: CASSLLAGSGANVLTF. CDR3 bases: TGCGCCAGCAGCTTGCTTGCGGGCTCTGGGGCCAACGTCCTGACTTTC. The full variable domain, rest sourced from reference TRBV5-1 and TRBJ2-6, is KAGVTQTPRYLIKTRGQQVTLSCSPISGHRSVSWYQQTPGQGLQFLFEYFSETQRNKGNFPGRFSGRQFSNSRSEMNVSTLELGDSALYLCASSLLAGSGANVLTFGAGSRLTVL.

The chain combines TRBV5-1 with TRBJ1-2; 7 bases match TRBD1. V was clipped by 9 bases and J by 6 bases; unmatched bases: 14. The CDR3 covers 14 residues. CDR1 SGHRS and CDR2 YFSETQ come from the germline V gene. This chain's CDR3 is CATTMETGTNGYTF. CDR3 DNA sequence: TGCGCCACCACCATGGAGACAGGGACCAATGGCTACACCTTC.

This clone was observed a few times. The chain links TRBV13 to TRBJ2-3; 8 bases line up with TRBD1. This CDR3 has 16 amino acids. CDR1 PRHDT and CDR2 FYEKMQ come from the germline V gene (reference sequence). J gave up 4 bases and V 0 bases, and 6 bases lay outside the gene matches. The CDR3 nucleotides are TGTGCCAGCAGCTTAGGGACAGGGGCTCGGGCAGATACGCAGTATTTT. It encodes CASSLGTGARADTQYF.

The genes are TRBV6-6 and TRBJ1-6, with TRBD1 identical over 7 bases. With V trimmed by 5 bases and J by 9 bases, 4 bases remained unmatched. CDR1 is MNHNY and CDR2 is SVGAGI in the germline V gene (reference sequence). CDR3 length: 13 amino acids. The CDR3 nucleotides are TGTGCCAGCAGTGACAGGGTCGGTTCACCCCTCCACTTT. Protein: CASSDRVGSPLHF.

The sample holds a few counts of this clone. The gene calls are TRBV5-4 and TRBJ2-4, with TRBD2 matching 14 bases. V shed 4 bases and J 0 bases; nucleotides not matched to a gene: 6. CDR1 SGHNT and CDR2 YYREEE come from the germline V gene (reference sequence). There are 18 residues in the CDR3. CDR3 loop: CASSPGLAGVGAKNIQYF. DNA for the CDR3: TGTGCCAGCAGCCCGGGACTAGCGGGAGTTGGAGCCAAAAACATTCAGTACTTC.

V usage is TRBV27 and J usage is TRBJ2-7, with TRBD2 identical over 9 bases. The germline gives CDR1 MNHEY, CDR2 SMNVEV (reference sequence). The CDR3 extends over 18 amino acids. The V gene end was trimmed by 5 bases and the J gene end by 0 bases; junction bases not matched to a gene: 14. The CDR3 nucleotides are TGTGCCAGCAGTCCAGGGACTAGCTGGGATTCTCTCTCCTACGAGCAGTACTTC. Translating gives CASSPGTSWDSLSYEQYF.

The V and J genes are TRBV5-4 and TRBJ2-2; TRBD1 matches at 7 bases. Germline V CDR1 and CDR2: SGHNT, YYREEE (reference sequence). V shed 4 bases, J shed 5 bases, and the junction held 8 bases outside the gene matches. The CDR3 totals 15 residues. The CDR3 bases are TGTGCCAGCAGCCCCCGACAGGGATTGACCGGGGAGCTGTTTTTT. Protein sequence: CASSPRQGLTGELFF.